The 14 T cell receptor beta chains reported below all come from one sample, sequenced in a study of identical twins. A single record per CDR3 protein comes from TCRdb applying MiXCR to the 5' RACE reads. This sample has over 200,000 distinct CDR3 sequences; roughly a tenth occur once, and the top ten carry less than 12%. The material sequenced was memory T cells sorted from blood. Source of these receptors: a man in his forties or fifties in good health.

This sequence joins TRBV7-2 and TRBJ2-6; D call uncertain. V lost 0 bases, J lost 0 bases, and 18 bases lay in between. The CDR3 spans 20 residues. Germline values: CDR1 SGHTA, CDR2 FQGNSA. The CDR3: CASSLAYSRLSFSGANVLTF. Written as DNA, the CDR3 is TGTGCCAGCAGCTTAGCGTATTCCAGGTTATCCTTCTCTGGGGCCAACGTCCTGACTTTC.

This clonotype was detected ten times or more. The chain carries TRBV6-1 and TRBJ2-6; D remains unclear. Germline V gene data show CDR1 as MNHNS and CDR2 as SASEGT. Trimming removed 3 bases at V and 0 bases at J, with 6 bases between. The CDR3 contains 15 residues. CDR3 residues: CASSDRFSGANVLTF. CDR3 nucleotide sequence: TGTGCCAGCAGTGACAGGTTCTCTGGGGCCAACGTCCTGACTTTC.

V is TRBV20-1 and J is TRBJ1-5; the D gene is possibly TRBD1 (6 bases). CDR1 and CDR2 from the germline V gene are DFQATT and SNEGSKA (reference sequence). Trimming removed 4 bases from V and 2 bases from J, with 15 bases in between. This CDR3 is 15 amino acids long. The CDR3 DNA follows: TGCAGTGCTACCAAGGTCGCAGGGGGCAATCAGCCCCAGCATTTT. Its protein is CSATKVAGGNQPQHF.

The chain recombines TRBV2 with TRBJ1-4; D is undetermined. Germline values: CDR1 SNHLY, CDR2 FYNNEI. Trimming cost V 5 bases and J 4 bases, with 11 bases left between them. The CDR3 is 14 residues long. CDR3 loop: CASSPGSHNEKLFF. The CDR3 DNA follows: TGTGCCAGCAGTCCCGGTTCCCATAATGAAAAACTGTTTTTT.

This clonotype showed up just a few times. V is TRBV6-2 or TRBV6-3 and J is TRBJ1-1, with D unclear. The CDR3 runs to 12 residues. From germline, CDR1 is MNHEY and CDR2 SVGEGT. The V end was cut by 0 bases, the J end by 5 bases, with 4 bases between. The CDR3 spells CASSYSRTEAFF. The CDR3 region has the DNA TGTGCCAGCAGTTACTCGCGGACTGAAGCTTTCTTT.

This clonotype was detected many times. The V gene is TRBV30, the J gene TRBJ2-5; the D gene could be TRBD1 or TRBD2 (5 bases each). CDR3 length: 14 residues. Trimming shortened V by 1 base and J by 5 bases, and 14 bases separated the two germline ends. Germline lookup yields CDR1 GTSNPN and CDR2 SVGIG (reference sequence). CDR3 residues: CAWSAGTPSETQYF. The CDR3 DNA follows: TGTGCCTGGAGTGCCGGGACCCCCTCGGAGACCCAGTACTTC.

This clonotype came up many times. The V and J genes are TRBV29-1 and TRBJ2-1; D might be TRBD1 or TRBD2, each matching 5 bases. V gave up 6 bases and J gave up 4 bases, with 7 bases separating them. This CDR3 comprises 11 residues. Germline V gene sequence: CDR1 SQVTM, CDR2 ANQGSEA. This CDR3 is CSVGVYNEQFF. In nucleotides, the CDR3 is TGCAGCGTGGGGGTATACAATGAGCAGTTCTTC.

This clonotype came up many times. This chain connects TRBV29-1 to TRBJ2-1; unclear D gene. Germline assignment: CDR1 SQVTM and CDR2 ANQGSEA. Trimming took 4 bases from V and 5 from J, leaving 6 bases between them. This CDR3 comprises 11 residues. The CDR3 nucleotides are TGCAGCGTTGTGAGCGACAATGAGCAGTTCTTC. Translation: CSVVSDNEQFF.

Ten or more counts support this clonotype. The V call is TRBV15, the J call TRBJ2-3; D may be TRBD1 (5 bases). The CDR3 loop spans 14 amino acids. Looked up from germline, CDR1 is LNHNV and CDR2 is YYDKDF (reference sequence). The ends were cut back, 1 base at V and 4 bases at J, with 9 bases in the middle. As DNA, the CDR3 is TGTGCCACCAGCAGAGGGGGCGTAGCAGATACGCAGTATTTT. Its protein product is CATSRGGVADTQYF.

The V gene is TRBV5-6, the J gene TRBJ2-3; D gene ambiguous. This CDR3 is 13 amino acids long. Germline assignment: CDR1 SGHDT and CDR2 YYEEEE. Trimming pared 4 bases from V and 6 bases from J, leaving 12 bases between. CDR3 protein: CASSPSFTDTQYF. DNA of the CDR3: TGTGCCAGCAGCCCTTCCTTTACGGATACGCAGTATTTT.

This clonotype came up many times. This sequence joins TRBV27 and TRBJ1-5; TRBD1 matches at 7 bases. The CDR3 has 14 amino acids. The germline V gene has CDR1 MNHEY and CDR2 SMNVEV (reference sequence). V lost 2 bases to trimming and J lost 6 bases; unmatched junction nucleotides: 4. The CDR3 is CASSLGGGFQPQHF. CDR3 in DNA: TGTGCCAGCAGTTTAGGAGGGGGCTTTCAGCCCCAGCATTTT.

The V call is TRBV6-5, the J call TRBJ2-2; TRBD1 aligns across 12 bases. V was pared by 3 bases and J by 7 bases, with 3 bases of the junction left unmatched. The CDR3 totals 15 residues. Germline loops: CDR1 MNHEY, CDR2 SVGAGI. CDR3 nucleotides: TGTGCCAGCAGTTATGGGACAGGGGGCTTCGGGGAGCTGTTTTTT. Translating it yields CASSYGTGGFGELFF.

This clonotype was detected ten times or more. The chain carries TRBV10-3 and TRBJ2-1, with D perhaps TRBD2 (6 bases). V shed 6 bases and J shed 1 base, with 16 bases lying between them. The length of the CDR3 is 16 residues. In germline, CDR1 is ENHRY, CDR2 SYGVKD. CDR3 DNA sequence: TGTGCCATCAGACGAGTTGGGGGGAGGTCCTACAATGAGCAGTTCTTC. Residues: CAIRRVGGRSYNEQFF.

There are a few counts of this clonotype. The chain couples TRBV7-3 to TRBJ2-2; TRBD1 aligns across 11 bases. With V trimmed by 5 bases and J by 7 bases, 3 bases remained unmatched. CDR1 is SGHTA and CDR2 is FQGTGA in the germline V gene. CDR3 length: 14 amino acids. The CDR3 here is CASSPGTGGGELFF. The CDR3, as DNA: TGTGCCAGCAGCCCCGGGACAGGGGGCGGGGAGCTGTTTTTT.